This TCR beta chain was captured in a study of cytotoxic CD8 clonotypes in ibrutinib-treated CLL. Looking at the study overall: Partial responses numbered some 24 and complete responses 2; after a median around 70 months, 14 stayed remitted and some twelve progressed.

There are 16 residues in the CDR3. CDR1 is KGHSH and CDR2 is LQKENI in the germline V gene. Unmatched junction bases numbered 7, after V lost 6 bases and J lost 4 bases. For this clone: Its antigen is not known.

General study results and limits: Public clonotypes proved infrequent, and on treatment they shrank or remained steady.

Clones were sequenced by immunoSEQ multiplex PCR, and TCRdb holds only the in-frame ones, with some missing. The sample consists of roughly 51,000 clones, approximately 50% of them appearing once. This sequence originates from a human donor with chronic lymphocytic leukemia. This chain links TRBV18 with TRBJ2-2, with 11 positions matching TRBD1. Sequencing used PBMCs, obtained after 12 months of ibrutinib treatment. CDR3 sequence (DNA): TGTGCCAGCTCCCTCGGACAGGGGGCCGGCACCGGGGAGCTGTTTTTT. It translates to CASSLGQGAGTGELFF.